A selection of T cell receptor beta chains follows, all from one sample in a study of T cells in Graves' hyperthyroidism and ophthalmopathy. TCRdb ran MiXCR on the multiplex PCR reads and lists one entry per CDR3 protein. The sample lists about 600,000 distinct CDR3 sequences, roughly 15% seen once, with less than 3.5% in the top ten. Material for sequencing was blood. These receptors were taken from a woman aged 35 to 49 with Graves' ophthalmopathy. CDR3s include the opening cysteine and the closing phenylalanine or tryptophan. Each record gives: D gene, clone size, J gene, V gene, CDR3 protein, CDR3 DNA. A D gene is named only where the DNA matches it firmly. Only some rows state a clone size, as once, few, many or a class for expanded clones.

D gene: TRBD2; clone size: -; J gene: TRBJ2-1; V gene: TRBV7-2; CDR3 protein: CASSGSASGWSLYNEQFF; CDR3 DNA: TGTGCCAGCAGCGGCTCGGCTAGCGGGTGGTCTCTCTACAATGAGCAGTTCTTC
D gene: -; clone size: few; J gene: TRBJ2-4; V gene: TRBV5-1; CDR3 protein: CASSLVGQGGNIQYF; CDR3 DNA: TGTGCCAGCAGCTTAGTCGGGCAGGGAGGAAACATTCAGTACTTC
D gene: TRBD2; clone size: -; J gene: TRBJ2-3; V gene: TRBV6-1; CDR3 protein: CASSAGTSRVRYTQYF; CDR3 DNA: TGTGCCAGCAGCGCAGGGACTAGCCGTGTGCGCTATACGCAGTATTTT
D gene: -; clone size: -; J gene: TRBJ1-1; V gene: TRBV20-1; CDR3 protein: CSARPAGGLNTEAFF; CDR3 DNA: TGCAGTGCCCGCCCGGCAGGTGGTTTGAACACTGAAGCTTTCTTT
D gene: -; clone size: -; J gene: TRBJ2-3; V gene: TRBV19; CDR3 protein: CASGGTGMSTDTQYF; CDR3 DNA: TGTGCCAGTGGGGGAACCGGAATGAGCACAGATACGCAGTATTTT
D gene: -; clone size: -; J gene: TRBJ2-3; V gene: TRBV6-2/TRBV6-3; CDR3 protein: CASSYGANTDTQYF; CDR3 DNA: TGTGCCAGCAGTTACGGTGCAAACACAGATACGCAGTATTTT
D gene: -; clone size: many; J gene: TRBJ1-1; V gene: TRBV6-2/TRBV6-3; CDR3 protein: CASSTVSVEAFF; CDR3 DNA: TGTGCCAGCAGCACGGTCTCGGTTGAAGCTTTCTTT
D gene: TRBD2; clone size: many; J gene: TRBJ2-2; V gene: TRBV28; CDR3 protein: CASSFRPSGRGAGELFF; CDR3 DNA: TGTGCCAGCAGTTTTAGGCCTAGCGGGAGAGGGGCCGGGGAGCTGTTTTTT
D gene: -; clone size: few; J gene: TRBJ1-1; V gene: TRBV29-1; CDR3 protein: CSVSGMNTEAFF; CDR3 DNA: TGCAGCGTTTCGGGGATGAACACTGAAGCTTTCTTT
D gene: TRBD1; clone size: few; J gene: TRBJ1-6; V gene: TRBV7-9; CDR3 protein: CASRSGTASSPLHF; CDR3 DNA: TGTGCCAGCAGGTCCGGGACAGCGTCGTCACCCCTCCACTTT
D gene: TRBD2; clone size: many; J gene: TRBJ2-1; V gene: TRBV5-1; CDR3 protein: CASSGRLAGGGNEQFF; CDR3 DNA: TGCGCCAGCAGCGGACGACTAGCGGGAGGCGGCAATGAGCAGTTCTTC
D gene: TRBD2; clone size: many; J gene: TRBJ2-7; V gene: TRBV28; CDR3 protein: CASTPGGTSGYEQYF; CDR3 DNA: TGTGCCAGCACCCCGGGCGGGACTAGCGGATACGAGCAGTACTTC
D gene: TRBD1; clone size: once; J gene: TRBJ2-7; V gene: TRBV2; CDR3 protein: CASIRGGVGTYEQYF; CDR3 DNA: TGTGCCAGCATCCGAGGGGGCGTTGGAACCTACGAGCAGTACTTC
D gene: -; clone size: many; J gene: TRBJ2-5; V gene: TRBV7-2; CDR3 protein: CASSLAFGETQYF; CDR3 DNA: TGTGCCAGCAGCTTAGCTTTCGGAGAGACCCAGTACTTC
D gene: -; clone size: -; J gene: TRBJ2-2; V gene: TRBV7-9; CDR3 protein: CASSPSGGVTGELFF; CDR3 DNA: TGTGCCAGCAGCCCGTCAGGAGGGGTTACCGGGGAGCTGTTTTTT
D gene: -; clone size: few; J gene: TRBJ1-3; V gene: TRBV7-9; CDR3 protein: CASSLGQPSSGNTIYF; CDR3 DNA: TGTGCCAGCAGCTTAGGGCAGCCTAGCTCTGGAAACACCATATATTTT
D gene: -; clone size: few; J gene: TRBJ1-2; V gene: TRBV14; CDR3 protein: CASSPRTELYGYTF; CDR3 DNA: TGTGCCAGCAGCCCTCGGACAGAGCTCTATGGCTACACCTTC
D gene: -; clone size: -; J gene: TRBJ1-6; V gene: TRBV5-1; CDR3 protein: CASSLIPGSSYNSPLHF; CDR3 DNA: TGCGCCAGCAGCTTGATTCCGGGTAGCTCCTATAATTCACCCCTCCACTTT
D gene: TRBD2; clone size: many; J gene: TRBJ2-1; V gene: TRBV2; CDR3 protein: CASSETSGLSYNEQFF; CDR3 DNA: TGTGCCAGCAGTGAAACTAGCGGGTTATCCTACAATGAGCAGTTCTTC
D gene: -; clone size: few; J gene: TRBJ2-3; V gene: TRBV20-1; CDR3 protein: CSASSLFTTDTQYF; CDR3 DNA: TGCAGTGCTAGTTCCCTTTTCACCACAGATACGCAGTATTTT
D gene: TRBD2; clone size: -; J gene: TRBJ2-7; V gene: TRBV6-1; CDR3 protein: CASSPRTSGSDEQYF; CDR3 DNA: TGTGCCAGCAGTCCCAGGACTAGCGGGAGTGACGAGCAGTACTTC
D gene: -; clone size: few; J gene: TRBJ1-2; V gene: TRBV7-9; CDR3 protein: CASSFQGINGYTF; CDR3 DNA: TGTGCCAGCAGCTTCCAGGGAATCAATGGCTACACCTTC
D gene: TRBD2; clone size: -; J gene: TRBJ2-5; V gene: TRBV6-1; CDR3 protein: CASSYSGGDGETQYF; CDR3 DNA: TGTGCCAGCAGTTATAGCGGGGGGGACGGGGAGACCCAGTACTTC
D gene: -; clone size: -; J gene: TRBJ2-2; V gene: TRBV6-5; CDR3 protein: CASSYSGGTGELFF; CDR3 DNA: TGTGCCAGCAGTTACTCTGGGGGCACCGGGGAGCTGTTTTTT
D gene: -; clone size: -; J gene: TRBJ1-6; V gene: TRBV6-5; CDR3 protein: CASSYDPAGGSPLHF; CDR3 DNA: TGTGCCAGCAGTTACGACCCCGCCGGGGGTTCACCCCTCCACTTT
D gene: TRBD1; clone size: many; J gene: TRBJ2-1; V gene: TRBV20-1; CDR3 protein: CSARQGGINEQFF; CDR3 DNA: TGCAGTGCGCGACAGGGGGGGATCAATGAGCAGTTCTTC
D gene: -; clone size: few; J gene: TRBJ2-7; V gene: TRBV6-2/TRBV6-3; CDR3 protein: CASTEAPAYEQYF; CDR3 DNA: TGTGCCAGCACCGAGGCCCCGGCCTACGAGCAGTACTTC
D gene: -; clone size: -; J gene: TRBJ1-5; V gene: TRBV10-3; CDR3 protein: CAISELGDQPQHF; CDR3 DNA: TGTGCCATCAGTGAGTTGGGGGATCAGCCCCAGCATTTT
D gene: -; clone size: many; J gene: TRBJ1-4; V gene: TRBV20-1; CDR3 protein: CSASPLVDKLFF; CDR3 DNA: TGCAGTGCTAGCCCCCTCGTTGATAAACTGTTTTTT
D gene: -; clone size: many; J gene: TRBJ2-7; V gene: TRBV6-1; CDR3 protein: CASNKQGSREQYF; CDR3 DNA: TGTGCCAGCAACAAACAGGGTTCTCGGGAGCAGTACTTC
D gene: -; clone size: many; J gene: TRBJ1-1; V gene: TRBV2; CDR3 protein: CASSGDRPTEAFF; CDR3 DNA: TGTGCCAGCAGTGGAGACAGACCCACTGAAGCTTTCTTT
D gene: TRBD1; clone size: -; J gene: TRBJ2-1; V gene: TRBV6-1; CDR3 protein: CASSDLPGQGSHEQFF; CDR3 DNA: TGTGCCAGCAGTGACCTCCCGGGACAGGGGTCCCATGAGCAGTTCTTC
D gene: TRBD2; clone size: few; J gene: TRBJ2-3; V gene: TRBV15; CDR3 protein: CATSRPGLAGGTDTQYF; CDR3 DNA: TGTGCCACCAGCAGACCCGGACTAGCGGGAGGTACAGATACGCAGTATTTT
D gene: TRBD2; clone size: many; J gene: TRBJ2-1; V gene: TRBV7-8; CDR3 protein: CASSFGLAYNEQFF; CDR3 DNA: TGTGCCAGCAGCTTCGGACTAGCCTACAATGAGCAGTTCTTC
D gene: -; clone size: many; J gene: TRBJ1-2; V gene: TRBV3-1; CDR3 protein: CASSQVSKGYTF; CDR3 DNA: TGTGCCAGCAGCCAAGTGTCCAAGGGCTACACCTTC
D gene: -; clone size: many; J gene: TRBJ2-4; V gene: TRBV3-1; CDR3 protein: CASSPNRNIQYF; CDR3 DNA: TGTGCCAGCAGCCCCAACCGAAACATTCAGTACTTC
D gene: -; clone size: -; J gene: TRBJ1-3; V gene: TRBV20-1; CDR3 protein: CSARPPTGASGNTIYF; CDR3 DNA: TGCAGTGCTAGACCGCCAACAGGAGCCTCTGGAAACACCATATATTTT
D gene: -; clone size: many; J gene: TRBJ2-7; V gene: TRBV3-1; CDR3 protein: CASSQMGYEQYF; CDR3 DNA: TGTGCCAGCAGCCAAATGGGCTACGAGCAGTACTTC
D gene: -; clone size: -; J gene: TRBJ2-4; V gene: TRBV6-1; CDR3 protein: CANQYRAQDQSIQYF; CDR3 DNA: TGTGCCAACCAATACCGGGCCCAAGACCAAAGCATTCAGTACTTC
D gene: TRBD1; clone size: -; J gene: TRBJ2-7; V gene: TRBV7-9; CDR3 protein: CASSTGQGTDEQYF; CDR3 DNA: TGTGCCAGCAGCACCGGACAGGGTACCGACGAGCAGTACTTC
D gene: -; clone size: many; J gene: TRBJ2-1; V gene: TRBV20-1; CDR3 protein: CSAPHSAGYNEQFF; CDR3 DNA: TGCAGTGCTCCCCACAGCGCGGGGTACAATGAGCAGTTCTTC
D gene: -; clone size: many; J gene: TRBJ2-3; V gene: TRBV12-3/TRBV12-4; CDR3 protein: CASSSFKQGEKDTQYF; CDR3 DNA: TGTGCCAGCAGTTCATTCAAACAGGGAGAAAAAGATACGCAGTATTTT